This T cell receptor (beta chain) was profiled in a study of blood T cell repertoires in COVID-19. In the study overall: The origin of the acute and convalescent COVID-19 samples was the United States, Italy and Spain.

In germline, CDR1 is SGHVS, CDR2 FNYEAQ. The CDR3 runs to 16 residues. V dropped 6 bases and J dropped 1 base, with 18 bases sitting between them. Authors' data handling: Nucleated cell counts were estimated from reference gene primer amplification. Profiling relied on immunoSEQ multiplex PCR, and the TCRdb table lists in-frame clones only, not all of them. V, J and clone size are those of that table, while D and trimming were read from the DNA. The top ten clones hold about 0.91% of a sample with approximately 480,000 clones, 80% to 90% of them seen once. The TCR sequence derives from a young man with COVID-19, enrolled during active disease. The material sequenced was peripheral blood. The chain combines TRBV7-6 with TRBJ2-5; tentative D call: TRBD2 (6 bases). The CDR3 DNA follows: TGTGCCAGCAGTCCTCCCAGCAGGAGGGGCCAAGAGACCCAGTACTTC. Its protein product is CASSPPSRRGQETQYF.